The next 26 T cell receptor beta chains were all read from a single sample in a study of cytomegalovirus exposure and HLA in healthy donors. The PCR employed 60 Vbeta primers together with 13 Jbeta primers. Assay: immunoSEQ multiplex PCR; the TCRdb copy retains only in-frame clones and omits some. Of 150,000 to 200,000 clones in the sample, roughly 78% are singletons; the top ten hold approximately 4.7%. The specimen was PBMCs. These receptors were taken from a woman aged 25 to 45 in good health and CMV-seropositive.

V and J are TRBV10-3 and TRBJ2-5; 8 bases agree with TRBD1. Per the germline V gene, CDR1 is ENHRY and CDR2 is SYGVKD. The CDR3 has 15 residues. With V trimmed by 0 bases and J by 8 bases, 8 bases remained unmatched. The CDR3 coding sequence is TGTGCCATCAGTGAGTCACTCGGACAGGGAAGAACCCAGTACTTC. It translates to CAISESLGQGRTQYF.

This rearrangement joins TRBV4-2 to TRBJ1-2; D is unclear. The CDR3 has 14 amino acids. V was pared by 4 bases and J by 8 bases, with 17 bases between. CDR1 and CDR2 (germline): LGHNA, YNFKEQ. The CDR3 spells CASSPLGDTEGYTF. The CDR3 DNA follows: TGTGCCAGCAGCCCCCTGGGAGATACCGAAGGCTACACCTTC.

The CDR3 region has the DNA TGTGCCAGCAGCAAGGGGAACTATGGCTACACCTTC. It translates to CASSKGNYGYTF. The rearrangement uses TRBV6-1 and TRBJ1-2; a possible D gene is TRBD1 (5 bases). Per germline, CDR1 MNHNS and CDR2 SASEGT. The CDR3 contains 12 residues. V was shortened by 6 bases and J by 2 bases, with 7 bases between the two germline ends.

V and J are TRBV5-1 and TRBJ2-1; 13 bases align to TRBD2. This CDR3 comprises 18 residues. The ends lost 2 bases at V and 1 base at J; junction bases unmatched: 6. Germline V gene data show CDR1 as SGHRS and CDR2 as YFSETQ. The CDR3 is CASSLTTSGGLSYNEQFF. CDR3 coding DNA: TGCGCCAGCAGCTTAACGACTAGCGGGGGGTTATCCTACAATGAGCAGTTCTTC.

The chain has TRBV5-1 and TRBJ1-2; TRBD1 aligns across 9 bases. Germline loops: CDR1 SGHRS, CDR2 YFSETQ. The CDR3 sequence is 15 residues long. Trimming removed 0 bases from V and 4 bases from J; junction bases left unmatched: 4. DNA for the CDR3: TGCGCCAGCAGCTTGGGGACAGGGGCGTTCTATGGCTACACCTTC. It codes for CASSLGTGAFYGYTF.

J is TRBJ2-5 and V is TRBV5-1; no definite D call. With the DNA end fitting TRBJ2-7 better, the J assignment may be wrong. This CDR3 has 13 residues. CDR1 and CDR2 (germline): SGHRS, YFSETQ. CDR3 DNA sequence: TGCGCCAGCAAGGTACAAGACTCCTACGAGCAGTACTTC. Translating gives CASKVQDSYEQYF.

The chain links TRBV7-7 to TRBJ2-1; TRBD2 agrees at 9 bases. With 5 bases clipped from V and 4 bases from J, the junction kept 12 bases outside the gene matches. Germline lookup yields CDR1 SSHAT and CDR2 FNYEAQ (reference sequence). The CDR3 contains 17 residues. CDR3 DNA sequence: TGTGCCAGCAGCGAAGGTAGCGGGAGCAAGGTATACAATGAGCAGTTCTTC. Residues: CASSEGSGSKVYNEQFF.

This chain uses TRBV6-5 with TRBJ1-1; no firm D call. The CDR3 sequence is 13 residues long. Germline CDR1 is MNHEY and CDR2 is SVGAGI. Trimming removed 6 bases at V and 0 bases at J, with 8 bases between. In DNA form, the CDR3 reads TGTGCCAGCAGCTCCGGGGTGAACACTGAAGCTTTCTTT. This gives the protein CASSSGVNTEAFF.

The chain carries TRBV6-1 and TRBJ1-1; D not certain. Trimming pared 2 bases from V and 3 bases from J, leaving 7 bases between. CDR1 and CDR2 from the germline V gene are MNHNS and SASEGT. The CDR3 spans 13 residues. The CDR3 here is CASSEKFYTEAFF. DNA of the CDR3: TGTGCCAGCAGTGAAAAATTCTACACTGAAGCTTTCTTT.

The chain carries TRBV12-5 and TRBJ2-3, with 13 bases fitting TRBD2. The CDR3 extends over 17 amino acids. CDR1 LGHNT and CDR2 FRNRAP come from the germline V gene. J was trimmed by 6 bases and V by 2 bases; bases with no gene match: 8. CDR3 loop: CASGLPGLAGARDTQYF. CDR3 bases: TGTGCTAGTGGTTTGCCCGGACTAGCGGGGGCCAGGGATACGCAGTATTTT.

The rearrangement uses TRBV10-1 and TRBJ2-3, with 12 bases lining up with TRBD2. CDR3 length: 15 residues. V was clipped by 8 bases and J by 4 bases; unmatched bases: 7. Germline-derived CDR1 and CDR2 are WNHNN and SYGVQD (reference sequence). The CDR3 nucleotides are TGCGCCAGCGGCGAGACTAGCGGGGGCTCAGATACGCAGTATTTT. Amino acids: CASGETSGGSDTQYF.

The chain links TRBV27 to TRBJ2-2; D possibly corresponds to TRBD1 (5 bases). The germline gives CDR1 MNHEY, CDR2 SMNVEV (reference sequence). V dropped 7 bases and J dropped 5 bases, with 14 bases sitting between them. The CDR3 sequence is 14 residues long. The CDR3 nucleotides are TGTGCCAGCACCCCAGGCAGGGCTACCGGGGAGCTGTTTTTT. Translated, it gives CASTPGRATGELFF.

The chain couples TRBV27 to TRBJ1-1; weak D call: TRBD1 (5 bases). The CDR3 spans 15 residues. Looked up from germline, CDR1 is MNHEY and CDR2 is SMNVEV (reference sequence). Trimming cost V 5 bases and J 1 base, with 14 bases left between them. The CDR3 spells CASSHPGSANTEAFF. In DNA form, the CDR3 reads TGTGCCAGCAGTCATCCAGGGTCCGCGAACACTGAAGCTTTCTTT.

The rearrangement joins TRBV5-6 to TRBJ2-7, with TRBD1 as a possible D gene (6 bases). The CDR3 consists of 13 residues. The germline V gene encodes CDR1 SGHDT and CDR2 YYEEEE. V was pared by 0 bases and J by 3 bases, with 7 bases between. Here the CDR3 reads CASSLDRDYEQYF. The CDR3 DNA follows: TGTGCCAGCAGCTTGGACAGGGACTACGAGCAGTACTTC.

The V call is TRBV9, the J call TRBJ1-1; no definite D call. The germline gives CDR1 SGDLS, CDR2 YYNGEE. V dropped 3 bases and J dropped 10 bases, with 19 bases sitting between them. This CDR3 is built from 14 residues. CDR3 sequence: CASSALWAGGPAFF. For the CDR3, the DNA is TGTGCCAGCAGCGCCTTATGGGCAGGTGGTCCAGCTTTCTTT.

V gene TRBV30 combines with J gene TRBJ2-7; tentative D call: TRBD2 (6 bases). Germline V gene lookup returns CDR1 GTSNPN and CDR2 SVGIG (reference sequence). The CDR3 has 15 amino acids. Trimming left V 3 bases short and J 2 bases short, with 17 bases between. The CDR3 protein is CAWSTSPGLAYEQYF. The CDR3, as DNA: TGTGCCTGGAGCACATCTCCGGGACTGGCCTACGAGCAGTACTTC.

The chain couples TRBV6-6 to TRBJ1-2, with 7 bases lining up with TRBD1. Germline CDR1 is MNHNY and CDR2 is SVGAGI (reference sequence). There are 12 residues in the CDR3. V lost 6 bases, J lost 6 bases, and 4 bases stayed unmatched. CDR3: CASSPTGNGYTF. In DNA form, the CDR3 reads TGTGCCAGCAGCCCGACAGGGAATGGCTACACCTTC.

This clone has at least ten counts. The chain combines TRBV2 with TRBJ1-3; D unclear. Germline values: CDR1 SNHLY, CDR2 FYNNEI. V was cut by 6 bases and J by 0 bases, with 12 bases left in between. The CDR3 covers 15 residues. The CDR3 protein is CASRTDYLSGNTIYF. For the CDR3, the DNA is TGTGCCAGCAGGACTGACTACCTCTCTGGAAACACCATATATTTT.

The chain links TRBV6-1 to TRBJ2-1, with 9 positions matching TRBD2. This CDR3 is 16 amino acids long. CDR1 MNHNS and CDR2 SASEGT come from the germline V gene. V was pared by 3 bases and J by 6 bases, with 9 bases of the junction left unmatched. The CDR3 sequence is CASSDMASGMLNEQFF. In nucleotides, the CDR3 is TGTGCCAGCAGTGACATGGCTAGCGGGATGCTCAATGAGCAGTTCTTC.

On this clone itself: Other DNA sequences from this sample encode an identical CDR3 as well. The chain carries TRBV9 and TRBJ1-3, with D possibly matching TRBD1 (5 bases). The CDR3 is 15 amino acids. Germline CDR1 SGDLS, CDR2 YYNGEE. The V gene lost 0 bases and the J gene lost 0 bases, with 7 bases spanning the gap. The CDR3 spells CASSVEGNSGNTIYF. The CDR3 bases are TGTGCCAGCAGCGTAGAGGGGAACTCTGGAAACACCATATATTTT. Complete variable domain (other parts from reference TRBV9 and TRBJ1-3): DSGVTQTPKHLITATGQRVTLRCSPRSGDLSVYWYQQSLDQGLQFLIQYYNGEERAKGNILERFSAQQFPDLHSELNLSSLELGDSALYFCASSVEGNSGNTIYFGEGSWLTVV.

In its sample, this clone was seen a few times. This chain links TRBV5-4 with TRBJ1-2; no firm D call. CDR3 length: 15 residues. The V gene's germline CDR1 is SGHNT and CDR2 YYREEE (reference sequence). Trimming shortened V by 5 bases and J by 4 bases, and 18 bases separated the two germline ends. CDR3 in DNA: TGTGCCAGCAGACCCGCTGATTGGCCTGTCTATGGCTACACCTTC. As protein: CASRPADWPVYGYTF.

The V and J genes are TRBV29-1 and TRBJ1-1; possibly TRBD1 for D (6 bases). The CDR3 length is 13 residues. Germline loops: CDR1 SQVTM, CDR2 ANQGSEA. V lost 0 bases and J lost 5, with 10 bases in between. CDR3 sequence reads: CSVEEGAGTEAFF. CDR3 in DNA: TGCAGCGTTGAAGAGGGGGCTGGGACTGAAGCTTTCTTT.

The V and J genes are TRBV10-3 and TRBJ2-1, with D maybe TRBD2 (5 bases). Germline-derived CDR1 and CDR2 are ENHRY and SYGVKD. V was pared by 3 bases and J by 9 bases, with 9 bases between. This CDR3 spans 12 amino acids. In DNA form, the CDR3 reads TGTGCCATCAGTGACCTAGCAATTGAGCAGTTCTTC. Amino acids: CAISDLAIEQFF.

The chain links TRBV2 to TRBJ1-2; TRBD1 aligns across 9 bases. The CDR3 has 14 amino acids. Germline CDR1 reads SNHLY; CDR2 reads FYNNEI. Losses at the gene ends were 9 bases for V and 8 bases for J; bases not matched to a gene: 13. The CDR3, as DNA: TGTGCCAGATCCCCCCCCGGGACAGGGTTCGGCTACACCTTC. It translates to CARSPPGTGFGYTF. Complete variable domain (other parts from reference TRBV2 and TRBJ1-2): EPEVTQTPSHQVTQMGQEVILRCVPISNHLYFYWYRQILGQKVEFLVSFYNNEISEKSEIFDDQFSVERPDGSNFTLKIRSTKLEDSAMYFCARSPPGTGFGYTFGSGTRLTVV.

This rearrangement joins TRBV6-1 to TRBJ2-5; D gene ambiguous. V dropped 2 bases and J dropped 5 bases, with 6 bases sitting between them. Germline CDR1 is MNHNS and CDR2 is SASEGT. The CDR3 covers 12 residues. CDR3 in amino acids: CASSEYRETQYF. The CDR3 DNA follows: TGTGCCAGCAGTGAATACCGGGAGACCCAGTACTTC.

The chain has TRBV13 and TRBJ1-1, with D unclear. The CDR3 is made up of 13 amino acids. Germline V lookup: CDR1 PRHDT, CDR2 FYEKMQ (reference sequence). V was cut by 5 bases and J by 7 bases, with 14 bases left in between. The CDR3 loop reads CASSPGRGIEAFF. The CDR3 nucleotides are TGTGCCAGCAGCCCTGGGCGGGGAATTGAAGCTTTCTTT.